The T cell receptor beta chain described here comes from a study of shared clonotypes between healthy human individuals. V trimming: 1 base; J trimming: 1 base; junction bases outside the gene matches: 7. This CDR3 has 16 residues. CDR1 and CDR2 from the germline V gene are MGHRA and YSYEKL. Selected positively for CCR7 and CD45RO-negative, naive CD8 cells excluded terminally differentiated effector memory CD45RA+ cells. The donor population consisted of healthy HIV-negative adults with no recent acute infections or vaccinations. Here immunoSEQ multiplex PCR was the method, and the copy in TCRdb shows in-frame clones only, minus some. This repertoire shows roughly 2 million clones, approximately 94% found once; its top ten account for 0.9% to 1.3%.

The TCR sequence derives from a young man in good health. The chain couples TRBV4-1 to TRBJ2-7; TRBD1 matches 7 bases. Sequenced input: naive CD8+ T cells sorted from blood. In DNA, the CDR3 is TGCGCCAGCAGCCAAGGTGCGCAGGGGGTTTCCTACGAGCAGTACTTC. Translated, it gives CASSQGAQGVSYEQYF.